These 19 T cell receptor beta chains were all obtained from the same sample, sequenced in a study of blood T cell repertoires in COVID-19. Using immunoSEQ multiplex PCR, the repertoire was profiled, and TCRdb retains in-frame clones only, with some absent. The sample records 240,000 or so clones, around 86% being singletons. Sequenced: PBMCs or T cells enriched from blood (not recorded which). These TCRs come from a woman aged 40 to 50 with acute COVID-19.

The genes are TRBV9 and TRBJ2-2; TRBD2 aligns across 9 bases. The CDR3 has 14 residues. Germline CDR1 reads SGDLS; CDR2 reads YYNGEE. Germline trimming cut 4 bases from V and 6 bases from J; bases unmatched to any gene: 4. The CDR3 reads CASSQGLAAGELFF. CDR3 DNA sequence: TGTGCCAGCAGCCAGGGACTAGCAGCCGGGGAGCTGTTTTTT.

This chain links TRBV29-1 with TRBJ2-6, with 8 bases lining up with TRBD1. The CDR3 covers 15 residues. V shed 5 bases, J shed 2 bases, and the junction held 5 bases outside the gene matches. Germline V gives CDR1 SQVTM, CDR2 ANQGSEA. The CDR3 reads CSVMGQATGANVLTF. In DNA form, the CDR3 reads TGCAGCGTTATGGGACAGGCCACTGGGGCCAACGTCCTGACTTTC.

This clone occurred once. CDR3 loop: CASSKGQGIEAFF. In DNA form, the CDR3 reads TGTGCCAGCAGTAAAGGACAGGGGATTGAAGCTTTCTTT. This chain links TRBV12-3 or TRBV12-4 with TRBJ1-1, with TRBD1 identical over 9 bases. Trimming at V came to 5 bases and at J to 7 bases, leaving 5 bases not matched to a gene. The CDR3 spans 13 residues.

With regard to this clone: At the DNA level, this CDR3 is encoded by other sequences in the same sample as well. The chain links TRBV19 to TRBJ2-5; 7 positions agree with TRBD2. Germline V gene lookup returns CDR1 LNHDA and CDR2 SQIVND (reference sequence). This CDR3 region has 12 residues. The trim removed 3 bases at V and 5 bases at J, leaving 0 bases unmatched. CDR3 nucleotide sequence: TGTGCCAGTAGTATCGGGAGGGAGACCCAGTACTTC. Its translation: CASSIGRETQYF. The variable domain in full, completed from reference TRBV19 and TRBJ2-5, reads DGGITQSPKYLFRKEGQNVTLSCEQNLNHDAMYWYRQDPGQGLRLIYYSQIVNDFQKGDIAEGYSVSREKKESFPLTVTSAQKNPTAFYLCASSIGRETQYFGPGTRLLVL.

The V call is TRBV3-1 (or the pseudogene TRBV3-2), the J call TRBJ2-7; 8 bases fit TRBD2. The CDR3 extends over 13 amino acids. The V segment lost 6 bases and the J segment 3 bases; nucleotides outside the gene matches: 4. Germline V gives CDR1 LGHDT, CDR2 YNNKEL (reference sequence). The CDR3 nucleotides read TGTGCCAGCAGGCGGACTAGCAGCTACGAGCAGTACTTC. It specifies CASRRTSSYEQYF.

J is TRBJ1-2 and V is TRBV27; TRBD1 aligns across 7 bases. The CDR3 loop spans 14 amino acids. CDR1 is MNHEY and CDR2 is SMNVEV in the germline V gene (reference sequence). With V trimmed by 6 bases and J by 5 bases, 9 bases remained unmatched. The CDR3 reads CASRSLGQSYGYTF. In DNA form, the CDR3 reads TGTGCCAGCAGATCCCTGGGACAGTCTTATGGCTACACCTTC.

This CDR3 is CASSFGPGDYNQPQHF. CDR3 sequence (DNA): TGCGCCAGCAGCTTCGGCCCGGGAGACTACAATCAGCCCCAGCATTTT. The rearrangement joins TRBV5-1 to TRBJ1-5; D is undetermined. CDR1 and CDR2 from the germline V gene are SGHRS and YFSETQ. This CDR3 has 16 residues. V dropped 2 bases and J dropped 3 bases, with 15 bases sitting between them.

This clone has just one count. The chain has TRBV5-1 and TRBJ1-1; the match to TRBD1 covers 9 bases. The germline V gene has CDR1 SGHRS and CDR2 YFSETQ. J was trimmed by 3 bases and V by 3 bases; bases with no gene match: 3. The CDR3 length is 14 residues. The CDR3 loop is CASSSGQGYTEAFF. The CDR3 DNA is TGCGCCAGCAGCTCGGGACAGGGATACACTGAAGCTTTCTTT.

This clone came up once. One end of the junction varies from germline; a read error may be responsible. The J gene is TRBJ2-1, the V gene TRBV7-7; a possible D gene is TRBD2 (6 bases). CDR3 length equals 14 residues. Germline V lookup: CDR1 SSHAT, CDR2 FNYEAQ (reference sequence). CDR3 loop: CASSLNRLEGEQFF. The CDR3 coding sequence is TGTGCTAGCAGCTTAAACCGACTAGAGGGTGAGCAGTTCTTC. The whole variable domain, remainder taken from reference TRBV7-7 and TRBJ2-1, is GAGVSQSPRYKVTKRGQDVTLRCDPISSHATLYWYQQALGQGPEFLTYFNYEAQPDKSGLPSDRFSAERPEGSISTLTIQRTEQRDSAMYRCASSLNRLEGEQFFGPGTRLTVL.

This clone was found once. The V call is TRBV27, the J call TRBJ2-7; TRBD2 matches at 8 bases. The CDR3 extends over 14 amino acids. Looked up from germline, CDR1 is MNHEY and CDR2 is SMNVEV (reference sequence). J gave up 2 bases and V 3 bases, and 3 bases lay outside the gene matches. In DNA, the CDR3 is TGTGCCAGCAGTTTGGCGGGAGGAGCCTACGAGCAGTACTTC. Residues: CASSLAGGAYEQYF.

This chain connects TRBV7-9 to TRBJ1-1; 7 nucleotides align to TRBD1. This CDR3 is built from 14 residues. From germline, CDR1 is SEHNR and CDR2 FQNEAQ (reference sequence). The ends lost 5 bases at V and 1 base at J; junction bases unmatched: 4. The CDR3, as DNA: TGTGCCAGCAGCCTCTACAGGGGGAACACTGAAGCTTTCTTT. Translating gives CASSLYRGNTEAFF.

The count of this clone is one. The rearrangement uses TRBV5-1 and TRBJ2-7, with D hard to call. Germline assignment: CDR1 SGHRS and CDR2 YFSETQ. This CDR3 contains 13 residues. V was clipped by 0 bases and J by 4 bases, with 8 bases between them. The CDR3 here is CASSLVREYEQYF. The CDR3 DNA reads as TGCGCCAGCAGCTTGGTGCGTGAATACGAGCAGTACTTC.

The chain employs TRBV29-1 and TRBJ2-1, with no clear D. Between the trimmed V and J ends, which lost 4 bases and 9 bases, there was a span of 7 bases. CDR1 and CDR2 from the germline V gene are SQVTM and ANQGSEA. The CDR3 covers 10 residues. The CDR3 sequence: CSVVTAEQFF. In DNA, the CDR3 is TGCAGCGTTGTAACAGCTGAGCAGTTCTTC.

This clone was detected once. This sequence joins TRBV9 and TRBJ2-7; weak D call: TRBD1 (5 bases). Germline V gene data show CDR1 as SGDLS and CDR2 as YYNGEE. This CDR3 spans 15 amino acids. Trimming cost V 0 bases and J 2 bases, with 12 bases left between them. CDR3 sequence reads: CASSVGQGGPYEQYF. Here the CDR3 DNA reads TGTGCCAGCAGCGTAGGCCAGGGTGGGCCCTACGAGCAGTACTTC.

This sequence joins TRBV12-5 and TRBJ2-1, with 9 bases matching TRBD2. Germline V lookup: CDR1 LGHNT, CDR2 FRNRAP. The CDR3 has 15 residues. The V and J ends lost 3 bases and 7 bases, in that order; junction bases with no gene match: 7. The CDR3 reads CASGFWAGGLNEQFF. As DNA, the CDR3 is TGTGCTAGTGGTTTTTGGGCGGGAGGGTTGAATGAGCAGTTCTTC.

This chain joins TRBV7-9 and TRBJ2-1; 7 bases align to TRBD2. CDR3 length: 13 amino acids. Germline assignment: CDR1 SEHNR and CDR2 FQNEAQ (reference sequence). V gave up 1 base and J gave up 10 bases; unmatched junction bases: 4. CDR3 sequence: CASSLVGRPEQFF. The DNA for the CDR3 is TGTGCCAGCAGCTTAGTCGGGAGGCCGGAGCAGTTCTTC. Together with reference TRBV7-9 and TRBJ2-1, the CDR3 gives the full variable domain: DTGVSQNPRHKITKRGQNVTFRCDPISEHNRLYWYRQTLGQGPEFLTYFQNEAQLEKSRLLSDRFSAERPKGSFSTLEIQRTEQGDSAMYLCASSLVGRPEQFFGPGTRLTVL.

V gene TRBV7-2 combines with J gene TRBJ1-5; tentative D call: TRBD1 (6 bases). The CDR3 sequence is 13 residues long. Germline V gives CDR1 SGHTA, CDR2 FQGNSA. Trimming stripped 8 bases from V and 3 bases from J, with 11 bases between. CDR3 sequence: CASGRTVNQPQHF. CDR3 coding DNA: TGTGCCAGCGGCCGGACAGTCAATCAGCCCCAGCATTTT.

The V and J genes are TRBV27 and TRBJ2-1, with no clear D. Trimming removed 6 bases at V and 0 bases at J, with 12 bases between. Germline V CDR1 and CDR2: MNHEY, SMNVEV (reference sequence). The CDR3 runs to 15 residues. CDR3 coding DNA: TGTGCCAGCAGAAGATTCAGAACCTCCTACAATGAGCAGTTCTTC. This sequence encodes CASRRFRTSYNEQFF.

About this clone itself: This sample also contains other DNA sequences that code for the same CDR3. The V and J genes are TRBV29-1 and TRBJ2-7; 16 positions agree with TRBD2. Germline V gene data show CDR1 as SQVTM and CDR2 as ANQGSEA. The CDR3 loop spans 16 amino acids. Trimming took 4 bases from V and 0 from J; bases not matched to a gene: 3. DNA for the CDR3: TGCAGCGTTGGGGGACTAGCGGGAGGGAACTCCTACGAGCAGTACTTC. Translating it yields CSVGGLAGGNSYEQYF.